These T cell receptor beta chains were read from a single sample in a study of molecular identifiers for immune sequencing clone quantification. TCRdb reprocessed the PCR reads via MiXCR and lists one record per CDR3 protein. The sample lists some 650,000 distinct CDR3 sequences, 20% occurring once. Sequencing was carried out using naive CD8+ T cells from blood, with Jurkat cell RNA spiked in. The receptors derive from a human donor in good health. Some libraries in this study had Jurkat cell RNA spiked in. CDR3s include the opening cysteine and the closing phenylalanine or tryptophan. D genes are given only for firm matches. Expanded clones get a size class; other rows say once, few or many, or leave the size out.

TRBJ2-3,TRBD2,16,TRBV4-1,many,TGCGCCAGCAGACAACTTGGTGGGCCGGGAGGAGATACGCAGTATTTT,CASRQLGGPGGDTQYF
TRBJ1-6,NA,12,TRBV28,many,TGTGCCAGCAGTTTGTCCCGCGAGACCCTCCACTTT,CASSLSRETLHF
TRBJ2-3,TRBD2,15,TRBV4-3,many,TGCGCCAGCAGCCAATTGACTAGCGGGAGAGATACGCAGTATTTT,CASSQLTSGRDTQYF
TRBJ1-2,TRBD1,15,TRBV12-3/TRBV12-4,many,TGTGCCAGCAGTTCCCCCGGGACAGGAGACTATGGCTACACCTTC,CASSSPGTGDYGYTF
TRBJ2-3,NA,17,TRBV27,many,TGTGCCAGCAGTCCCCAGGGGGGGCAGCTTAGCACAGATACGCAGTATTTT,CASSPQGGQLSTDTQYF
TRBJ2-7,TRBD1,16,TRBV6-2/TRBV6-3,few,TGTGCCAGCAGTTACGGACGGACAGGGGGCTCCTACGAGCAGTACTTC,CASSYGRTGGSYEQYF
TRBJ2-1,TRBD2,15,TRBV6-2/TRBV6-3,NA,TGTGCCAGCACCAAAAGACTAGCGGGAGTTTATGAGCAGTCCTTC,CASTKRLAGVYEQSF
TRBJ2-7,NA,15,TRBV6-5,few,TGTGCCAGCAGTTCCCTAGGTACTAGGTCCTACGAGCAGTACTTC,CASSSLGTRSYEQYF
TRBJ2-5,NA,14,TRBV11-2,few,TGTGCCAGCAGCTTAGTGGGTGGAAGGGAGACCCAGTACTTC,CASSLVGGRETQYF
TRBJ2-1,TRBD2,16,TRBV27,many,TGTGCCAGCAGTTTGTGGACTAGCGGCCGTTTAGATGAGCAGTTCTTC,CASSLWTSGRLDEQFF
TRBJ2-3,TRBD2,13,TRBV20-1,many,TGCAGTGCCCCGACTAGGGAGGGCGATACGCAGTATTTT,CSAPTREGDTQYF
TRBJ2-3,NA,13,TRBV7-6,NA,TGTGCCAGCAGCACGGGACTTACAGATACGCAGTATTTT,CASSTGLTDTQYF
TRBJ2-1,NA,14,TRBV6-4,NA,TGTGCCAGTCCCAGGCGGGATGGTTACAATGAGCAGCTCTTC,CASPRRDGYNEQLF
TRBJ2-1,NA,15,TRBV7-9,NA,TGTGCCAGCAGCCCGTCAATGGGGCCATCGGATGAGCAGTTCTTC,CASSPSMGPSDEQFF
TRBJ2-3,NA,12,TRBV5-6,many,TGTGCCAGCAGCTTGAGCGCGCTGATGGAGTATTTT,CASSLSALMEYF
TRBJ2-3,NA,16,TRBV25-1,NA,TGTGCCAGCAGTGAATACGGGGGACACGCTTTAGATACGCAGTATTTT,CASSEYGGHALDTQYF
TRBJ2-2,NA,17,TRBV7-9,many,TGTGCCAGCAGCTCCAACCGGGACACCTCGAACACCGGGGAGCTGTTTTTT,CASSSNRDTSNTGELFF
TRBJ1-4,NA,13,TRBV2,NA,TGTGCCAGCAGTGAAGTGCTTGGTGAAAGACTGTTTTTT,CASSEVLGERLFF
TRBJ2-3,TRBD1,16,TRBV20-1,many,TGCAGTGCTAGTGGGACAGGAGACACTAGCACAGATACGCAGTATTTT,CSASGTGDTSTDTQYF
TRBJ1-4,NA,17,TRBV4-3,NA,TGCGCCAGCAGCATGACAGATCCAGTGGCAACTAATGAAAAACTGTTTTTT,CASSMTDPVATNEKLFF
TRBJ2-4,TRBD1,18,TRBV30,few,TGTGCCTGGGAACCGGGACAGGGGCGACCAAAACTAATAAACATTCAGTACTTC,CAWEPGQGRPKLINIQYF